This T cell receptor beta chain was documented in a study of graft-versus-host responses after intestinal transplantation. Study-wide background: Every recipient had anti-thymocyte globulin induction and around 3 years of tacrolimus plus steroids. Findings of the study overall: Investigators detected GvH clones in recipient marrow, with some emerging earlier in ileum or blood.

Trimming cost V 2 bases and J 0 bases, with 14 bases left between them. The CDR3 consists of 15 residues. CDR1 GTSNPN and CDR2 SVGIG come from the germline V gene (reference sequence). TCRdb's table, derived via immunoSEQ multiplex PCR, lists solely in-frame clones and lacks some. The sample has 95,000 to 150,000 clones; roughly 95% are singletons. As for this clone: Its specificity is unknown.

This specimen consisted of unstimulated CD8+ T cells sorted from spleen or lymph node cells, obtained before intestinal transplant. The chain links TRBV30 to TRBJ2-7, with a possible D match to TRBD2 (6 bases). This TCR derives from a human donor who received an intestinal transplant. The CDR3 nucleotides are TGTGCCTGGAGTAGTAGGAGGGATATCTCCTACGAGCAGTACTTC. Translating gives CAWSSRRDISYEQYF. Full variable domain (remainder filled in from reference TRBV30 and TRBJ2-7): SQTIHQWPATLVQPVGSPLSLECTVEGTSNPNLYWYRQAAGRGLQLLFYSVGIGQISSEVPQNLSASRPQDRQFILSSKKLLLSDSGFYLCAWSSRRDISYEQYFGPGTRLTVT.